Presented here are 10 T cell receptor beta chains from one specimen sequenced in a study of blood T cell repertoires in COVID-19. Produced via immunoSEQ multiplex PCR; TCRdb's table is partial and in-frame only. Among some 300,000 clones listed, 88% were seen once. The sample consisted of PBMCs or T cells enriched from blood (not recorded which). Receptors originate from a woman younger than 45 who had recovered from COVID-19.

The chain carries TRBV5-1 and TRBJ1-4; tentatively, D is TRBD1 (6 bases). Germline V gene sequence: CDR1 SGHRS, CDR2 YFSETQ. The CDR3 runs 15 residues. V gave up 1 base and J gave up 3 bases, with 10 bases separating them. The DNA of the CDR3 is TGCGCCAGCAGCTTGTCTCCAGGGGCTAATGAAAAACTGTTTTTT. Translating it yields CASSLSPGANEKLFF.

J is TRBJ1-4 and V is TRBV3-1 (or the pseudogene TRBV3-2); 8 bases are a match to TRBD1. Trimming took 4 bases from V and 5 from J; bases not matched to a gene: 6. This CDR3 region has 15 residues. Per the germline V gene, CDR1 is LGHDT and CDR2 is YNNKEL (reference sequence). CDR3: CASSPGTGINEKLFF. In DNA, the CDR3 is TGTGCCAGCAGCCCTGGGACAGGAATAAATGAAAAACTGTTTTTT.

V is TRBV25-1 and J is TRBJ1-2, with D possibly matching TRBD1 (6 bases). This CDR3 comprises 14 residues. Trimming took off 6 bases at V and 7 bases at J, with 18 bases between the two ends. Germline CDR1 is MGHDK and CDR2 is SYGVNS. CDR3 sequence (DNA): TGTGCCAGCAGCCTCTCAGAGGGGGTACGTGGCTACACCTTC. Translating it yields CASSLSEGVRGYTF.

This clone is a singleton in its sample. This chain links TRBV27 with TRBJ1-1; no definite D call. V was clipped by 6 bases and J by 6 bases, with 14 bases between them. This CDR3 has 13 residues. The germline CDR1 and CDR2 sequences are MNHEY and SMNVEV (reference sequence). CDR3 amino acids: CASSARSYAEAFF. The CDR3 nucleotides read TGTGCCAGCAGCGCTCGGTCTTACGCTGAAGCTTTCTTT.

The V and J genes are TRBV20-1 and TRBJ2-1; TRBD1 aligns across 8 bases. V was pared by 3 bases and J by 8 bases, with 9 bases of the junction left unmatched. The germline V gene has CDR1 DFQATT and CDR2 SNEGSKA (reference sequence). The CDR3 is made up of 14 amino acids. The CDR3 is CSASRTGILYEQFF. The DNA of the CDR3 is TGCAGTGCTAGTAGGACAGGGATTTTATATGAGCAGTTCTTC.

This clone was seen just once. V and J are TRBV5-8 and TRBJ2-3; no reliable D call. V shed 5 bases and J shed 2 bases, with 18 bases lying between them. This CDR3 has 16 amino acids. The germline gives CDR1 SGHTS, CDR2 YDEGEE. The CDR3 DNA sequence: TGTGCCAGCAGTTACTTGGGCAGTCCCGTCACAGATACGCAGTATTTT. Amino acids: CASSYLGSPVTDTQYF.

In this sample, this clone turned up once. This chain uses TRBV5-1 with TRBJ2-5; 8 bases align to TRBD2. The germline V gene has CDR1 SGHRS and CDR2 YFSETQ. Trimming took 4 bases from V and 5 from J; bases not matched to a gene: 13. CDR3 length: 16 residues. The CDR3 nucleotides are TGCGCCAGCAGCCCCCGTCCAAGCGGGAGTCTTGAGACCCAGTACTTC. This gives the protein CASSPRPSGSLETQYF.

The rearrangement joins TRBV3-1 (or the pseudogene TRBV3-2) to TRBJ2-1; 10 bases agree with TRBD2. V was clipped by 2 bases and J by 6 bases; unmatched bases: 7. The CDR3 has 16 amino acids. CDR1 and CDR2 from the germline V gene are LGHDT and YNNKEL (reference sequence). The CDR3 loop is CASSQLGLAGVNEQFF. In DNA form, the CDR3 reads TGTGCCAGCAGCCAATTGGGGCTAGCGGGAGTCAATGAGCAGTTCTTC.

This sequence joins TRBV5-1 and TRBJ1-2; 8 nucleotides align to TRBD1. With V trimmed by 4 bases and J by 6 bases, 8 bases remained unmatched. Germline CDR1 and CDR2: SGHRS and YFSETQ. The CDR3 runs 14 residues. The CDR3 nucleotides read TGCGCCAGCAGCCCCGCAGGGGGCTTGGATGGCTACACCTTC. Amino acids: CASSPAGGLDGYTF. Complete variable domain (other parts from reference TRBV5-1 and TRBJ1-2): KAGVTQTPRYLIKTRGQQVTLSCSPISGHRSVSWYQQTPGQGLQFLFEYFSETQRNKGNFPGRFSGRQFSNSRSEMNVSTLELGDSALYLCASSPAGGLDGYTFGSGTRLTVV.

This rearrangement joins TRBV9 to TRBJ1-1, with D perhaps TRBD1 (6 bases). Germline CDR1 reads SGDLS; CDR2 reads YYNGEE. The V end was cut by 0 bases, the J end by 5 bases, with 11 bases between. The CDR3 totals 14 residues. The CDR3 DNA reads TGTGCCAGCAGCGTAGTAGGGGGTGAAACTGAAGCTTTCTTT. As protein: CASSVVGGETEAFF.